These 24 T cell receptor beta chains share one sample of origin, sequenced in a study of blood T cell repertoires in COVID-19. The assay was immunoSEQ multiplex PCR, and TCRdb's table has in-frame clones only and misses some. The table includes about 170,000 clones, roughly 90% detected once. The sequenced sample consisted of PBMCs or T cells enriched from blood (not recorded which). These receptors were taken from a human donor with acute COVID-19. The donor label of this sample is uncertain.

The V and J genes are TRBV29-1 and TRBJ1-1, with D perhaps matching TRBD1 (5 bases). With 6 bases removed from V and 1 base from J, the gap between germline ends came to 12 bases. The CDR3 spans 13 residues. The germline gives CDR1 SQVTM, CDR2 ANQGSEA. The chain's CDR3 is CSVSRTPNTEAFF. CDR3 nucleotides: TGCAGCGTCTCTAGGACACCGAACACTGAAGCTTTCTTT.

The chain employs TRBV6-5 and TRBJ2-4; D perhaps matches TRBD2 (5 bases). This CDR3 has 13 amino acids. Germline-derived CDR1 and CDR2 are MNHEY and SVGAGI. V was cut by 6 bases and J by 4 bases, with 10 bases left in between. CDR3 protein: CASRDRLKNIQYF. The CDR3 bases are TGTGCCAGCAGGGACCGACTAAAAAACATTCAGTACTTC.

This clone occurred once. The chain uses TRBV11-2 and TRBJ2-3, with 8 bases that match TRBD1. J gave up 5 bases and V 3 bases, and 4 bases lay outside the gene matches. The CDR3 has 14 amino acids. The germline gives CDR1 SGHAT, CDR2 FQNNGV. The CDR3 protein is CASSFQGARDTQYF. In nucleotides, the CDR3 is TGTGCCAGCAGCTTCCAGGGGGCGCGAGATACGCAGTATTTT.

The J gene is TRBJ2-1, the V gene TRBV18; a possible D gene is TRBD2 (6 bases). Germline V gene data show CDR1 as KGHSH and CDR2 as LQKENI. The CDR3 contains 16 residues. Trimming took 2 bases from V and 3 from J, leaving 14 bases between them. The CDR3 coding sequence is TGTGCCAGCTCACCAGGGGAGGAAGAAGGCTACAATGAGCAGTTCTTC. Translation: CASSPGEEEGYNEQFF.

In the case of this clone: A junction boundary mismatches the germline segment, possibly from a read error. The V gene is TRBV2, the J gene TRBJ2-7, with TRBD1 matching over 10 bases. This CDR3 has 16 residues. Germline CDR1 SNHLY, CDR2 FYNNEI. Written as DNA, the CDR3 is TGTGCCAGCAGAGAAGCGCCGGGACAGGGGAACAACGAGCAGTACTTC. Translating it yields CASREAPGQGNNEQYF.

This chain links TRBV15 with TRBJ2-2; D may be TRBD2 (5 bases). This CDR3 has 15 amino acids. Germline V CDR1 and CDR2: LNHNV, YYDKDF (reference sequence). V lost 1 base to trimming and J lost 4 bases, with 10 bases between them. The CDR3 reads CATSRVSGVTGELFF. The DNA for the CDR3 is TGTGCCACCAGCAGAGTGAGCGGCGTCACCGGGGAGCTGTTTTTT.

The chain carries TRBV10-1 and TRBJ2-3, with TRBD2 identical over 9 bases. The germline gives CDR1 WNHNN, CDR2 SYGVQD (reference sequence). Trimming removed 4 bases from V and 0 bases from J; junction bases left unmatched: 2. This CDR3 contains 15 residues. As DNA, the CDR3 is TGCGCCAGCAGTGGAAGCGGGGGGAGCACAGATACGCAGTATTTT. The encoded protein is CASSGSGGSTDTQYF.

V is TRBV5-5 and J is TRBJ2-7; 9 bases fit TRBD1. Germline assignment: CDR1 SGHKS and CDR2 YYEKEE (reference sequence). The CDR3 is made up of 15 amino acids. The V gene end was trimmed by 2 bases and the J gene end by 2 bases; junction bases not matched to a gene: 5. CDR3 DNA sequence: TGTGCCAGCAGCTTCGGACAGGGGCTGACCTACGAGCAGTACTTC. It encodes CASSFGQGLTYEQYF.

The CDR3: CASSPGTGNYGYTF. In nucleotides, the CDR3 is TGTGCCAGCTCACCGGGAACAGGGAACTATGGCTACACCTTC. V gene TRBV18 combines with J gene TRBJ1-2, with D possibly TRBD1 on 6 matching bases. CDR1 KGHSH and CDR2 LQKENI come from the germline V gene. There are 14 residues in the CDR3. The V end lost 3 bases, the J end lost 2 bases, and 10 bases lay between the germline ends.

The chain couples TRBV6-5 to TRBJ1-1; 7 bases line up with TRBD1. The CDR3 sequence is 15 residues long. From germline, CDR1 is MNHEY and CDR2 SVGAGI. V was clipped by 7 bases and J by 5 bases; unmatched bases: 13. The CDR3 here is CASTLRGPQETEAFF. The CDR3 DNA sequence: TGTGCCAGCACCTTGAGGGGGCCCCAAGAAACTGAAGCTTTCTTT.

This chain links TRBV2 with TRBJ2-3; TRBD2 matches 7 bases. Germline assignment: CDR1 SNHLY and CDR2 FYNNEI. The CDR3 spans 13 residues. J gave up 6 bases and V 4 bases, and 4 bases lay outside the gene matches. CDR3 DNA: TGTGCCAGCAGTGCGGGGGGAATCGATACGCAGTATTTT. This encodes CASSAGGIDTQYF.

The rearrangement joins TRBV7-9 to TRBJ2-1, with 9 bases that match TRBD2. CDR1 is SEHNR, CDR2 FQNEAQ, per germline (reference sequence). The V gene end was trimmed by 6 bases and the J gene end by 3 bases; junction bases not matched to a gene: 9. The CDR3 runs to 16 residues. CDR3: CASSLSSGGRYNEQFF. The CDR3 nucleotides read TGTGCCAGCAGTCTAAGTAGCGGGGGCCGCTACAATGAGCAGTTCTTC.

The CDR3 here is CASRDHGQNTEAFF. The CDR3 DNA reads TGTGCCAGCAGGGACCATGGACAGAACACTGAAGCTTTCTTT. The chain is built from TRBV6-5 and TRBJ1-1; D possibly corresponds to TRBD1 (5 bases). Germline V CDR1 and CDR2: MNHEY, SVGAGI. The CDR3 is 14 amino acids. Deletions cut 6 bases from V and 1 base from J, with 12 bases between.

V and J are TRBV30 and TRBJ2-5; 7 positions match TRBD2. This CDR3 has 12 amino acids. Germline trimming cut 1 base from V and 6 bases from J; bases unmatched to any gene: 2. From germline, CDR1 is GTSNPN and CDR2 SVGIG (reference sequence). This CDR3 is CAWSGGGKTQYF. The CDR3 region has the DNA TGTGCCTGGAGTGGGGGGGGAAAGACCCAGTACTTC.

The chain combines TRBV7-2 with TRBJ1-1; D is undetermined. The CDR3 has 14 residues. CDR1 is SGHTA and CDR2 is FQGNSA in the germline V gene. Trimming cost V 2 bases and J 1 base, with 8 bases left between them. CDR3 loop: CASSLRGRNTEAFF. In nucleotides, the CDR3 is TGTGCCAGCAGCTTACGGGGTAGGAACACTGAAGCTTTCTTT.

V gene TRBV13 combines with J gene TRBJ1-1; 7 bases are a match to TRBD1. The CDR3 has 18 amino acids. Trimming cost V 4 bases and J 2 bases; bases outside gene matches: 16. Germline CDR1 and CDR2: PRHDT and FYEKMQ (reference sequence). This chain's CDR3 is CASSSDRGAGGVNTEAFF. The CDR3 region has the DNA TGTGCCAGCAGCTCAGACCGGGGAGCAGGGGGAGTTAACACTGAAGCTTTCTTT.

The genes are TRBV30 and TRBJ2-7; D possibly corresponds to TRBD1 (6 bases). V was pared by 1 base and J by 4 bases, with 11 bases between. Germline-derived CDR1 and CDR2 are GTSNPN and SVGIG (reference sequence). This CDR3 is built from 13 residues. CDR3: CAWSDGTLYEQYF. CDR3 DNA sequence: TGTGCCTGGAGTGATGGGACACTGTACGAGCAGTACTTC. The full variable domain, with the rest looked up from reference TRBV30 and TRBJ2-7, is SQTIHQWPATLVQPVGSPLSLECTVEGTSNPNLYWYRQAAGRGLQLLFYSVGIGQISSEVPQNLSASRPQDRQFILSSKKLLLSDSGFYLCAWSDGTLYEQYFGPGTRLTVT.

This chain links TRBV12-5 with TRBJ1-3; no firm D call. CDR3 length: 11 amino acids. Germline assignment: CDR1 LGHNT and CDR2 FRNRAP. V lost 6 bases and J lost 4, with 4 bases in between. CDR3 nucleotides: TGTGCTAGTGGAGAGGGAAACACCATATATTTT. It yields the protein CASGEGNTIYF. Variable domain in full (rest from reference TRBV12-5 and TRBJ1-3): DARVTQTPRHKVTEMGQEVTMRCQPILGHNTVFWYRQTMMQGLELLAYFRNRAPLDDSGMPKDRFSAEMPDATLATLKIQPSEPRDSAVYFCASGEGNTIYFGEGSWLTVV.

The genes are TRBV5-1 and TRBJ2-6; TRBD2 might be the D (5 bases). The length of the CDR3 is 14 residues. Per germline, CDR1 SGHRS and CDR2 YFSETQ. V was clipped by 4 bases and J by 2 bases, with 7 bases between them. The CDR3 sequence: CASSTEAGANVLTF. The CDR3 DNA reads as TGCGCCAGCAGCACGGAGGCTGGGGCCAACGTCCTGACTTTC.

The rearrangement links TRBV7-9 to TRBJ2-3; weak D call: TRBD2 (6 bases). The germline V gene encodes CDR1 SEHNR and CDR2 FQNEAQ (reference sequence). The germline V and J ends were trimmed by 3 bases and 2 bases, with 12 bases remaining between them. This CDR3 is 15 amino acids long. DNA of the CDR3: TGTGCCAGCAGCTTGGGCGGGGCGGACACAGATACGCAGTATTTT. It codes for CASSLGGADTDTQYF.

The rearrangement links TRBV6-2 or TRBV6-3 to TRBJ1-1; tentatively, D is TRBD1 (5 bases). The CDR3 length is 14 residues. CDR1 is MNHEY, CDR2 SVGEGT, per germline. V shed 6 bases and J shed 1 base, with 12 bases lying between them. For the CDR3, the DNA is TGTGCCAGCAGCGGAAACAGGTGGAACACTGAAGCTTTCTTT. Translated, it gives CASSGNRWNTEAFF.

The gene calls are TRBV24-1 and TRBJ1-3; D call uncertain. From germline, CDR1 is KGHDR and CDR2 SFDVKD. The V gene lost 4 bases and the J gene lost 0 bases, with 12 bases spanning the gap. The CDR3 consists of 16 residues. The CDR3 nucleotides are TGTGCCACCAGTGAGGCAGGCGAAGGCTCTGGAAACACCATATATTTT. It encodes CATSEAGEGSGNTIYF.

This sequence joins TRBV5-1 and TRBJ1-1; the match to TRBD1 covers 9 bases. The CDR3 loop spans 16 amino acids. Germline loops: CDR1 SGHRS, CDR2 YFSETQ. The V segment lost 3 bases and the J segment 7 bases; nucleotides outside the gene matches: 13. The CDR3 spells CASSSRGDRESSEAFF. In DNA, the CDR3 is TGCGCCAGCAGCTCTCGGGGGGACAGGGAATCCAGTGAAGCTTTCTTT. The entire variable domain, with the rest obtained from reference TRBV5-1 and TRBJ1-1, is as follows: KAGVTQTPRYLIKTRGQQVTLSCSPISGHRSVSWYQQTPGQGLQFLFEYFSETQRNKGNFPGRFSGRQFSNSRSEMNVSTLELGDSALYLCASSSRGDRESSEAFFGQGTRLTVV.

This chain uses TRBV21-1 with TRBJ1-3. TRBV21-1 counts as a pseudogene. The CDR3 is made up of 16 amino acids. CDR3 loop: CASSKVALSSGNTIYF. The CDR3 DNA reads as TGTGCCAGCAGCAAAGTAGCCCTGTCCTCCGGAAACACCATATATTTT.